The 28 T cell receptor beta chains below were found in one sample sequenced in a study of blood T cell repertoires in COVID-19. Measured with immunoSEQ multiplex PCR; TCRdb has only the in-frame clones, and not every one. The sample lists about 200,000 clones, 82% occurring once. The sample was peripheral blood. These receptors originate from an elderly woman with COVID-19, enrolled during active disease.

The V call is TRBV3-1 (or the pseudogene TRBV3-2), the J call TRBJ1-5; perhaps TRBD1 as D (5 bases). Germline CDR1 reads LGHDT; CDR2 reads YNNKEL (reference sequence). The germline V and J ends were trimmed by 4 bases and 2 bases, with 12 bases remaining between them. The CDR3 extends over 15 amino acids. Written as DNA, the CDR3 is TGTGCCAGCAGCCGGGGCACACAGGGCAATCAGCCCCAGCATTTT. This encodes CASSRGTQGNQPQHF.

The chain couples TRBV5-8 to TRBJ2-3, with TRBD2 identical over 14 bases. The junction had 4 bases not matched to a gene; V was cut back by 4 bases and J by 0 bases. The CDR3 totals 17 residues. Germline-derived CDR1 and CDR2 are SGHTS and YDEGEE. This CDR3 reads CASSVGLAGASTDTQYF. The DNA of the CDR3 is TGTGCCAGCAGCGTGGGACTAGCGGGAGCTAGCACAGATACGCAGTATTTT.

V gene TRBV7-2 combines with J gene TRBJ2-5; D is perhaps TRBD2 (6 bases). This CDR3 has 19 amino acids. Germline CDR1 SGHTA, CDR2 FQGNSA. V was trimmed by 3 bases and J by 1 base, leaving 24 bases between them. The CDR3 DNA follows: TGTGCCAGCAGCTTGGCGTGGAGGTCTCGGGGAGGCACCCAAGAGACCCAGTACTTC. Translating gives CASSLAWRSRGGTQETQYF.

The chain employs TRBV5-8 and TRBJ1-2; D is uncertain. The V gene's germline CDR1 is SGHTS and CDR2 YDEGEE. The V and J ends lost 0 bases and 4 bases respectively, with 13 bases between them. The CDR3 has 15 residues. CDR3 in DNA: TGTGCCAGCAGCTTGGCCAGGAACGCTTTCTATGGCTACACCTTC. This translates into CASSLARNAFYGYTF.

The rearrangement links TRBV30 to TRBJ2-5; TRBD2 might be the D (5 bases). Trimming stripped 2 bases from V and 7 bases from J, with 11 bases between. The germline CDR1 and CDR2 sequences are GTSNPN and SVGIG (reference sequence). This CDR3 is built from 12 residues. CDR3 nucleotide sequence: TGTGCCTGGAGTAAGAGGGCTTCGACCCAGTACTTC. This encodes CAWSKRASTQYF.

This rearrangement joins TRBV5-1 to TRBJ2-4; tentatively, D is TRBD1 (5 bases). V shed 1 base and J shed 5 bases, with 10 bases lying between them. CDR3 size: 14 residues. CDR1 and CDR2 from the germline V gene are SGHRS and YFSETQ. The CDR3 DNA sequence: TGCGCCAGCAGCTTGAGAGCAGGGCAAAACATTCAGTACTTC. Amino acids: CASSLRAGQNIQYF.

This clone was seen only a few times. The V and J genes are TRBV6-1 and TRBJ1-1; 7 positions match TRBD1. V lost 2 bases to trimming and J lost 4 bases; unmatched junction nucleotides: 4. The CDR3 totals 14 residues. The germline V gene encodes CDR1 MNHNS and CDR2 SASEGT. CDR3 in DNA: TGTGCCAGCAGTGAATATAGGGGGCTCACTGAAGCTTTCTTT. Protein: CASSEYRGLTEAFF.

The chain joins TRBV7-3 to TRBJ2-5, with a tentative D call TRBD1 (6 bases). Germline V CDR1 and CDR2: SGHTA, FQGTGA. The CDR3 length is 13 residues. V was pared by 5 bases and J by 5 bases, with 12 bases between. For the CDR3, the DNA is TGTGCCAGCAGCCGAGGACAGACGGAGACCCAGTACTTC. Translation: CASSRGQTETQYF.

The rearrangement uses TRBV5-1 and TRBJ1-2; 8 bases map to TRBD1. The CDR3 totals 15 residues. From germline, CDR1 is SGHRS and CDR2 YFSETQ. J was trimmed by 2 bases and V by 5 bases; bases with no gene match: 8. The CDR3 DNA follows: TGCGCCAGCAGGGGGGCAGGGGGCATCAACTATGGCTACACCTTC. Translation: CASRGAGGINYGYTF.

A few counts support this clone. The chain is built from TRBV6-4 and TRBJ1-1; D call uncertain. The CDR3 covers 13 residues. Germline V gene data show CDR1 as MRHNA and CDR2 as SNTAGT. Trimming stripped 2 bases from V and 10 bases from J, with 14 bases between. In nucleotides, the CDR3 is TGTGCCAGCAGTGACGGGCCAGGCCGAACAGCTTTCTTT. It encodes CASSDGPGRTAFF.

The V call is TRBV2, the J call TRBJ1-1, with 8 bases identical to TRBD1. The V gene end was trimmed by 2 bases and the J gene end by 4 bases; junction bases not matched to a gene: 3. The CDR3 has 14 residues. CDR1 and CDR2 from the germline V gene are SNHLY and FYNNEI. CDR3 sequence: CASSEQGAVTEAFF. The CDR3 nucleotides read TGTGCCAGCAGTGAACAGGGGGCGGTCACTGAAGCTTTCTTT. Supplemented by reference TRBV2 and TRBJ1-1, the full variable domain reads EPEVTQTPSHQVTQMGQEVILRCVPISNHLYFYWYRQILGQKVEFLVSFYNNEISEKSEIFDDQFSVERPDGSNFTLKIRSTKLEDSAMYFCASSEQGAVTEAFFGQGTRLTVV.

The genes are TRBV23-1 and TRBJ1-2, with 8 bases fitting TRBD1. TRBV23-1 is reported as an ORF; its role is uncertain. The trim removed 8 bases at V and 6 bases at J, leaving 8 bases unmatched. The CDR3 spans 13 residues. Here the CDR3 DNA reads TGCGCCAGCGCCAGCAGGGGGCAAGATGGCTACACCTTC. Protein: CASASRGQDGYTF.

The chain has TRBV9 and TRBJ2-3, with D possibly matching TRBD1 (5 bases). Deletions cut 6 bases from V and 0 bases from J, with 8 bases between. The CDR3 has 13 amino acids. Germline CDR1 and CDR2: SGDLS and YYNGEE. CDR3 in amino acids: CASNRQSTDTQYF. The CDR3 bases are TGTGCCAGCAACCGACAGAGCACAGATACGCAGTATTTT. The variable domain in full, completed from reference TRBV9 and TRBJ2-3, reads DSGVTQTPKHLITATGQRVTLRCSPRSGDLSVYWYQQSLDQGLQFLIQYYNGEERAKGNILERFSAQQFPDLHSELNLSSLELGDSALYFCASNRQSTDTQYFGPGTRLTVL.

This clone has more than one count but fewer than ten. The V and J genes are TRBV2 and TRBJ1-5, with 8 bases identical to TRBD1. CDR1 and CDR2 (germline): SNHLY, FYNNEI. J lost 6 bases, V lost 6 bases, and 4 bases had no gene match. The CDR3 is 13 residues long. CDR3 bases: TGTGCCAGCAGGGACAGGGCATCTCAGCCCCAGCATTTT. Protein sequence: CASRDRASQPQHF.

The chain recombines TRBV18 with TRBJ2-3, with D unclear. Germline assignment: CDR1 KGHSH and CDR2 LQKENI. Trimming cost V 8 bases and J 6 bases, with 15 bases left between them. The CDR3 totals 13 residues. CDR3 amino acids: CASVRSTADTQYF. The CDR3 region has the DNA TGTGCCAGCGTGCGGTCGACGGCCGATACGCAGTATTTT. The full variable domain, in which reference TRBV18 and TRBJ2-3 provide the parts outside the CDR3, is NAGVMQNPRHLVRRRGQEARLRCSPMKGHSHVYWYRQLPEEGLKFMVYLQKENIIDESGMPKERFSAEFPKEGPSILRIQQVVRGDSAAYFCASVRSTADTQYFGPGTRLTVL.

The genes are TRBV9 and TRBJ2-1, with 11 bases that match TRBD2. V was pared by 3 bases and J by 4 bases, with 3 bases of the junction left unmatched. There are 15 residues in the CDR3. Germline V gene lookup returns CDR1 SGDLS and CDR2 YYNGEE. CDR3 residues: CASSARLAGYNEQFF. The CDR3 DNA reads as TGTGCCAGCAGCGCCCGACTAGCGGGATACAATGAGCAGTTCTTC.

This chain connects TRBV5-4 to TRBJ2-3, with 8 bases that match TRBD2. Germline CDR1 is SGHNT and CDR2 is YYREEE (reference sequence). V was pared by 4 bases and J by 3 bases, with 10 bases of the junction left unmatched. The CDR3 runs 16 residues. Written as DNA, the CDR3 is TGTGCCAGCAGCCCGGGACTAGTCCTTTCGACAGATACGCAGTATTTT. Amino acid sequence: CASSPGLVLSTDTQYF. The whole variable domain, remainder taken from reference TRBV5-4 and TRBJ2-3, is ETGVTQSPTHLIKTRGQQVTLRCSSQSGHNTVSWYQQALGQGPQFIFQYYREEENGRGNFPPRFSGLQFPNYSSELNVNALELDDSALYLCASSPGLVLSTDTQYFGPGTRLTVL.

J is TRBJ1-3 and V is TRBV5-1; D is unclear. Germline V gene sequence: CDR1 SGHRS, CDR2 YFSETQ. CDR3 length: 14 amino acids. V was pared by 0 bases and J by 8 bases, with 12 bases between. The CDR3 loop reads CASSLEGSGYTIYF. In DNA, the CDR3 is TGCGCCAGCAGCTTGGAAGGTTCGGGTTACACCATATATTTT.

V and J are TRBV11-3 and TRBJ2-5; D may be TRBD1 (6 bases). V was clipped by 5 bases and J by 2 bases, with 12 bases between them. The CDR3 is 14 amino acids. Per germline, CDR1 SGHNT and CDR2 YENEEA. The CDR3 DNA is TGTGCCAGCAGCCCCGGGACATATCAAGAGACCCAGTACTTC. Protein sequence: CASSPGTYQETQYF.

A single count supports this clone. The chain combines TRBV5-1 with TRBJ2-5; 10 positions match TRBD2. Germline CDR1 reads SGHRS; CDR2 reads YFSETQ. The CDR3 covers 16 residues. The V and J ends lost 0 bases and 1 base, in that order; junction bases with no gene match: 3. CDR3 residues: CASSLVASGGQETQYF. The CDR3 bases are TGCGCCAGCAGCTTGGTTGCTAGCGGGGGCCAAGAGACCCAGTACTTC.

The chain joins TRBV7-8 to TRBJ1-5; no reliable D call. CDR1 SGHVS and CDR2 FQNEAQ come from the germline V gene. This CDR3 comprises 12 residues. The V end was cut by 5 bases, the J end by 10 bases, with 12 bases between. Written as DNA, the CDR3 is TGTGCCAGCAGCATAAACCGGGATCCCCAGCATTTT. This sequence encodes CASSINRDPQHF.

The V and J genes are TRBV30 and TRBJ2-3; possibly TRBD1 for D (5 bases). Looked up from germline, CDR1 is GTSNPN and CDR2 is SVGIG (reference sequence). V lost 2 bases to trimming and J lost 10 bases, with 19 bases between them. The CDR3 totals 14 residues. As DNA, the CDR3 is TGTGCCTGGAGTCTCATATCAGGGAAGGGCCCGCAGTATTTT. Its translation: CAWSLISGKGPQYF.

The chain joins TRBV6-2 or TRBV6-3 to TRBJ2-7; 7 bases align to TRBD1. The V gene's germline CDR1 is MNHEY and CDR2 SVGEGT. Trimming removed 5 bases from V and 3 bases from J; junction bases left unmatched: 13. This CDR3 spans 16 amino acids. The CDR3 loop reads CASSNHRDSHLYEQYF. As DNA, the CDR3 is TGTGCCAGCAGTAACCACCGGGACAGCCATCTCTACGAGCAGTACTTC.

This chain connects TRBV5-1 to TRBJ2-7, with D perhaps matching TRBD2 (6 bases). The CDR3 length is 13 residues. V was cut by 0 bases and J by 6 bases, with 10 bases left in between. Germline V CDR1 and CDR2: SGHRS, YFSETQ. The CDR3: CASSLVEGFEQYF. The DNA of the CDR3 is TGCGCCAGCAGCTTGGTGGAGGGGTTCGAGCAGTACTTC.

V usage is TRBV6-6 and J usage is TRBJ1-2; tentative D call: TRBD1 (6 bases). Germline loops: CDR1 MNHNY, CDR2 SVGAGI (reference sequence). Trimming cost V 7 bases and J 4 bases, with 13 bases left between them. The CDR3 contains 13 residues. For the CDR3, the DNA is TGTGCCAGCACTCCTCGGGGGGCCTATGGCTACACCTTC. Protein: CASTPRGAYGYTF.

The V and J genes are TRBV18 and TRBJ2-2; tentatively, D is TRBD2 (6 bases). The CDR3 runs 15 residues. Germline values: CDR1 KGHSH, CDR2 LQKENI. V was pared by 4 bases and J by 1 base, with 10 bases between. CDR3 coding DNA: TGTGCCAGCTCACAGGGACTTCGGAACACCGGGGAGCTGTTTTTT. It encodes CASSQGLRNTGELFF.

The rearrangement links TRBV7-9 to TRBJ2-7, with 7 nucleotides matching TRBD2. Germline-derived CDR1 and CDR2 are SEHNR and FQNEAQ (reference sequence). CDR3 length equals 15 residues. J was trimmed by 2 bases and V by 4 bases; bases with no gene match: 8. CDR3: CASSSLGSGAYEQYF. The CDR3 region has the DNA TGTGCCAGCAGCTCCCTCGGGAGCGGGGCCTACGAGCAGTACTTC.

The CDR3: CASSLGGTGGGDTQYF. CDR3 bases: TGTGCCAGCAGCTTGGGGGGGACAGGGGGAGGAGATACGCAGTATTTT. This chain joins TRBV5-4 and TRBJ2-3, with TRBD1 matching 11 bases. Germline V CDR1 and CDR2: SGHNT, YYREEE (reference sequence). V shed 0 bases and J 5 bases; nucleotides not matched to a gene: 5. The CDR3 spans 16 residues.